These T cell receptor beta chains were read from a single sample in a study of Graves' ophthalmopathy and Graves' hyperthyroidism. TCRdb recomputed calls from the multiplex PCR reads with MiXCR, one row per CDR3 protein. The table shows about 550,000 distinct CDR3 sequences, with roughly 40% occurring only once. The sample was peripheral blood or thyroid tissue (not recorded which). The source of these receptors is an adult man with Graves' hyperthyroidism. Both conserved end residues are part of each CDR3. The size entry is marked missing in some rows and otherwise reads once, few, many or a size class.

J: TRBJ2-5; size: few; V: TRBV3-1; CDR3: CASSPARVGETQYF
J: TRBJ1-6; size: -; V: TRBV6-6; CDR3: CASSYEARGRFNSPLHF
J: -; size: few; V: TRBV29-1; CDR3: CSVDSRVNEQFF
J: TRBJ1-2; size: -; V: TRBV2; CDR3: CASVVQPNYGYTF
J: TRBJ2-5; size: many; V: TRBV5-1; CDR3: CASSSTSGGDKETQYF
J: TRBJ2-6; size: -; V: TRBV2; CDR3: CASSNSFGGERAEAF
J: TRBJ1-1; size: many; V: TRBV7-9; CDR3: CASSLVRGGDTEAFF
J: TRBJ2-2; size: once; V: TRBV29-1; CDR3: CSLPGGTGELFF
J: TRBJ1-1; size: -; V: TRBV20-1; CDR3: CSYSRQSEAFF
J: TRBJ1-2; size: -; V: TRBV12-3/TRBV12-4; CDR3: CASSQGAGIDGYTF
J: TRBJ1-1; size: many; V: TRBV2; CDR3: CASRAGTANTEAFF
J: TRBJ1-4; size: -; V: TRBV7-9; CDR3: CASSLGQGGGEKLFF
J: TRBJ1-6; size: many; V: TRBV6-5; CDR3: CASTPRQGHSPLHF
J: TRBJ2-5; size: few; V: TRBV3-1; CDR3: CASSRGAGEETQYF
J: TRBJ1-1; size: many; V: TRBV20-1; CDR3: CSARVGGGRTEAFF
J: TRBJ2-7; size: many; V: TRBV19; CDR3: CASSIGDYLSYEQYF
J: TRBJ2-5; size: -; V: TRBV6-6; CDR3: CASSLGGETRYF
J: TRBJ1-4; size: -; V: TRBV7-9; CDR3: CASSLYRGRLDEKLFF
J: TRBJ2-7; size: -; V: TRBV29-1; CDR3: CSVRGGRMPISHNEQYF
J: TRBJ1-1; size: -; V: TRBV6-1; CDR3: CASSLPTAGGLTEAFF
J: TRBJ1-2; size: many; V: TRBV20-1; CDR3: CSARDMVTNFGYTF
J: TRBJ1-2; size: many; V: TRBV27; CDR3: CASKDRGDYGYTF
J: TRBJ2-7; size: -; V: TRBV9; CDR3: CASSVDGTELYEQYF
J: TRBJ1-4; size: -; V: TRBV12-3/TRBV12-4; CDR3: CASSPSDLPGEKLFF
J: TRBJ1-5; size: many; V: TRBV2; CDR3: CASSERQGPSNQPQHF
J: TRBJ1-1; size: -; V: TRBV7-6; CDR3: CASSFRAGLNTEAFF
J: TRBJ2-2; size: many; V: TRBV7-9; CDR3: CASSPRVVGELFF
J: TRBJ2-3; size: few; V: TRBV14; CDR3: CASSQDPGRHGTQYF
J: TRBJ1-1; size: many; V: TRBV16; CDR3: CASSPRTGKTEAFF
J: TRBJ1-1; size: many; V: TRBV12-3/TRBV12-4; CDR3: CASSTRDVGAFF
J: TRBJ1-2; size: many; V: TRBV6-6; CDR3: CASSEGQGFRYGYTF